This is a list of T cell receptor beta chains from one sample in a study of shared clonotypes between healthy human individuals. The assay was immunoSEQ multiplex PCR, and TCRdb's table has in-frame clones only and misses some. The table records about 2.3 million clones, 80% to 95% of them present only once. The sample comprised naive CD4+ T cells from PBMCs. The origin of the receptors is a man aged 18 to 30 in good health. Some clones in this sample may be carry-over from other donors' samples. The CDR3 runs from the conserved cysteine through the conserved F or W. D genes are given only for firm matches. Size tells how often a clone was seen (once, few, many) or the class of an expanded clone, and some rows leave it out.

abundance | d_gene | j_gene | v_gene | CDR3aa | CDR3nt
. | TRBD2 | TRBJ2-7 | TRBV5-1 | CASSLQRGAYEQYF | TGCGCCAGCAGCTTGCAGCGGGGGGCCTACGAGCAGTACTTC
. | . | TRBJ2-3 | TRBV5-4 | CASSLDRGGTAGTDTQYF | TGTGCCAGCAGCTTGGATCGAGGCGGGACAGCAGGCACAGATACGCAGTATTTT
. | . | TRBJ2-7 | TRBV28 | CASSLAGRGQYF | TGTGCCAGCAGTTTAGCAGGCAGGGGGCAGTACTTC
. | . | TRBJ2-6 | TRBV5-1 | CASSLEALSGANVLTF | TGCGCCAGCAGCTTGGAGGCTCTGAGTGGGGCCAACGTCCTGACTTTC
once | TRBD1 | TRBJ2-7 | TRBV7-9 | CASSLAGTGYYYEQYF | TGTGCCAGCAGCTTAGCTGGGACAGGGTACTACTACGAGCAGTACTTC
. | . | TRBJ2-5 | TRBV2 | CASILDGGTQYF | TGTGCCAGCATCCTAGATGGAGGGACCCAGTACTTC
. | . | TRBJ2-1 | TRBV5-5 | CASSLEGQSSYNEQFF | TGTGCCAGCAGCTTGGAAGGGCAGAGCTCCTACAATGAGCAGTTCTTC
. | TRBD2 | TRBJ2-3 | TRBV7-9 | CASSPVQASGRSDTQYF | TGTGCCAGCAGTCCCGTCCAGGCTAGCGGGAGATCAGATACGCAGTATTTT
. | TRBD2 | TRBJ2-1 | TRBV6-5 | CASSYPAGGRRFF | TGTGCCAGCAGTTACCCAGCGGGAGGGAGAAGGTTCTTC
. | . | TRBJ2-5 | TRBV2 | CATTQVWGQETQYF | TGTGCCACTACCCAGGTGTGGGGTCAAGAGACCCAGTACTTC
. | TRBD1 | TRBJ1-1 | TRBV7-6 | CASGQGADTEAFF | TGTGCCAGCGGACAGGGGGCGGACACTGAAGCTTTCTTT
. | . | TRBJ2-7 | TRBV28 | CASRKPMDEQYF | TGTGCCAGCAGAAAACCGATGGACGAGCAGTACTTC
. | TRBD1 | TRBJ2-7 | TRBV5-4 | CASSPPGTVNYEQYF | TGTGCCAGCAGCCCGCCCGGGACAGTCAACTACGAGCAGTACTTC
. | . | TRBJ1-5 | TRBV11-2 | CASSLASTGLNQPQHF | TGTGCCAGCAGCTTAGCGTCGACAGGCCTAAATCAGCCCCAGCATTTT
. | TRBD1 | TRBJ2-1 | TRBV6-5 | CASSSHGTVSYNEQFF | TGTGCCAGCAGTTCCCACGGGACAGTCTCCTACAATGAGCAGTTCTTC
. | . | TRBJ2-7 | TRBV29-1 | CSVVFRGDEQYF | TGCAGCGTTGTGTTTAGGGGCGACGAGCAGTACTTC
. | . | TRBJ2-3 | TRBV9 | CASSSSARGTDTQYF | TGTGCCAGCAGCTCCTCCGCCAGGGGCACAGATACGCAGTATTTT
. | TRBD2 | TRBJ2-1 | TRBV30 | CAWSYVYTSGLSYNEQFF | TGTGCCTGGAGTTACGTCTACACTAGCGGGCTTTCCTACAATGAGCAGTTCTTC
. | TRBD2 | TRBJ2-1 | TRBV7-2 | CASSSAPGTSGRGEQFF | TGTGCCAGCAGCTCCGCCCCGGGGACTAGCGGGAGAGGTGAGCAGTTCTTC
. | . | TRBJ2-7 | TRBV5-1 | CASSLTDSYEQYF | TGCGCCAGCAGCTTGACCGACTCCTACGAGCAGTACTTC
. | . | TRBJ1-4 | TRBV18 | CASSPPGTQGEKLFF | TGTGCCAGCTCACCACCGGGGACACAAGGTGAAAAACTGTTTTTT
. | TRBD1 | TRBJ2-5 | TRBV5-1 | CASSLRTGAQETQYF | TGCGCCAGCAGCTTGCGTACAGGGGCGCAAGAGACCCAGTACTTC
. | TRBD1 | TRBJ2-3 | TRBV28 | CASSWGEQGKVPTDTQYF | TGTGCCAGCAGTTGGGGTGAACAGGGGAAAGTCCCCACAGATACGCAGTATTTT
. | TRBD1 | TRBJ1-2 | TRBV27 | CASSGTGDAGYTF | TGTGCCAGCAGTGGGACAGGGGATGCTGGCTACACCTTC
. | . | TRBJ2-3 | TRBV2 | CASNEGFTDTQYF | TGTGCCAGCAACGAGGGATTCACAGATACGCAGTATTTT
. | . | TRBJ2-5 | TRBV20-1 | CSGCSQETQYF | TGCAGTGGCTGCTCTCAAGAGACCCAGTACTTC
. | TRBD1 | TRBJ2-7 | TRBV28 | CASSTLDRAPYEQYF | TGTGCCAGCAGTACATTGGACAGGGCCCCCTACGAGCAGTACTTC
few | TRBD1 | TRBJ1-5 | TRBV19 | CASKGQGFGGNQPQHF | TGTGCCAGTAAAGGACAGGGTTTTGGGGGCAATCAGCCCCAGCATTTT
. | . | TRBJ1-5 | TRBV2 | CASSPAGGPNQPQHF | TGTGCCAGCAGCCCGGCGGGGGGACCAAATCAGCCCCAGCATTTT
. | TRBD1 | TRBJ1-2 | TRBV19 | CASSGRDRAFYGYTF | TGTGCCAGTAGTGGGCGGGACAGGGCGTTCTATGGCTACACCTTC
. | TRBD2 | TRBJ2-2 | TRBV5-6 | CASSLKGSGPSNTGELFF | TGTGCCAGCAGCTTGAAGGGTAGCGGGCCCTCGAACACCGGGGAGCTGTTTTTT
. | TRBD2 | TRBJ2-5 | TRBV5-1 | CASSLIREGETQYF | TGCGCCAGCAGCTTGATCCGGGAGGGGGAGACCCAGTACTTC